This section outlines one T cell receptor beta chain sequence together with its context. This clone was found a few times. The antigen it recognizes is unknown. At one end, the junction sequence differs from germline, possibly due to a read error. The data were obtained in a study of cytomegalovirus exposure and HLA in healthy donors (dated by TCRdb to 2017 to 2019). Notes on the research overall: According to an earlier analysis of 587 of the donors, about 179 million T cells yielded 117 million unique TCR beta sequences and approximately 300 Gb of sequence data. Typing coverage differed by locus: A, B, C, DRB1 and DQB1 were typed in about 620-630 donors, DQA1 in 522, DPA1 in around 600, and DPB1 in 400 to 490. In addition to the first cohort of 666 subjects, a separate validation cohort of approximately 110 different subjects was used. Donor age, sex, ethnicity and CMV serostatus were collected together with the repertoire data. The aim of the study was to test whether cataloging public T cell receptors could identify signatures of past pathogen exposure. To decide whether each TCR beta V gene segment behaved as functional or pseudogenic, an earlier analysis of fewer than 750 of the donors relied on high-throughput TCR beta sequencing. In a later analysis, previously published TCR beta repertoires from several hundred donors were re-analyzed and high-resolution HLA genotyping was added so that TCR occurrence patterns could be studied. In the later analysis, no new phenotypic data were used to find candidate immune exposures; instead, reliance was placed on TCR beta sequences and their occurrence across donors. Among the approximately 400 genotyped donors, approximately 82% belonged to the genetic ancestry cluster associated with self-reported Caucasian donors. The T cell repertoires of 700 or so subjects were profiled by immunosequencing and related to cytomegalovirus serostatus. The study combined high-throughput TCR immunosequencing, statistical association of individual TCRs with disease status, and machine learning to predict cytomegalovirus infection status. Among some 410 genotyped donors of the cohort, an average of 235,054 unique TCR beta nucleotide sequences were sequenced per donor, around 20% of them non-productive. HLA typing included class I and class II loci at four-digit resolution. An early release that covered some 630 HLA-typed donors contained approximately 300 gigabases of sequencing data and tens of millions of unique TCR sequences. A later genetic analysis used genome-wide SNP genotypes for about 60% of the roughly 700 donors, treating that subset as a discovery cohort. Every repertoire in the discovery cohort had been generated on one and the same sequencing platform. Five DR-DQ haplotypes were treated as single units for association and clustering because of strong linkage in the cohort.

The library was obtained by the immunoSEQ multiplex PCR assay. The multiplex PCR relied on a mix of 60 forward primers for TCR Vbeta segments and 13 reverse primers for TCR Jbeta segments. A multiplex PCR assay on genomic DNA amplified the CDR3 region of rearranged TCR beta genes. Amplified TCR beta libraries were sequenced as 87-base-pair reads on the Illumina HiSeq System. From the authors' description of their analysis: In a later analysis, roughly 80 million unique TCR beta chains were counted across the roughly 700 repertoires, and approximately 9.9 million of these chains were shared by at least two donors. Raw reads were error-corrected and collapsed into unique sequences by a nearest-neighbor algorithm in which closely related sequences were merged to remove PCR and sequencing errors. Alignment of CDR3 sequences to IMGT reference sequences was used to assign V, D and J gene segments. Each retained sequence needed at least a six-nucleotide match to both a V gene segment and a J gene segment. A rearrangement counted as productive if the CDR3 had no stop codons and remained in frame with V and J, and every other rearrangement counted as non-productive. CDR3 was defined by IMGT convention, running from the second conserved V-encoded cysteine to the conserved J-encoded phenylalanine. In an earlier analysis of more than 550 of the donors, sequences lacking an unambiguous match to a single V gene segment were excluded. An earlier analysis of under 750 of the donors called V segments functional above 56.7% productive rearrangements and segregating when the between-donor standard deviation exceeded 5%. A statistical classification framework was built for diagnosing cytomegalovirus status from the catalog of TCR beta chain sequences. A later analysis assigned V and J genes by comparing TCR nucleotide sequences with IMGT/GENE-DB human TR gene sequences. The TCRdist pipeline was used in a later analysis to assign CDR3 sequences and most-parsimonious VDJ recombination scenarios. In a later analysis, every TCR beta chain was defined by the combination of its CDR3 amino acid sequence and its V-gene family, and reads without a unique V-gene family were dropped. A later analysis removed 500 to 650 highly shared, low-generation-probability nucleotide sequences to deal with suspected cross-contamination and a sequencing artifact. In a later analysis, a clonal expansion index was calculated for each public chain from normalized within-repertoire ranks of inferred template counts. In a later analysis, generation probabilities were computed using a VDJ recombination model fitted to out-of-frame rearrangements, and the results were checked against IGoR. In a later analysis, TCR-TCR, TCR-HLA and TCR-CMV co-occurrence was scored with hypergeometric tests, and a repertoire-size bias correction was applied to TCR pairs. In a later analysis, false discovery rates were estimated by permuting HLA or CMV assignments 20 times. In a later analysis, co-occurring TCRs were grouped with DBSCAN, and TCRdist sequence similarity was added when clustering was performed within HLA-allele-positive subsets. Repertoires with fewer than 30,000 or more than 120,000 public chains were left out of co-occurrence clustering, as were five repertoires with anomalous nucleotide sharing. As stored in TCRdb, this immuneACCESS dataset retains in-frame rearrangements with V and J assigned. A fraction of the clones does not appear; measured against another copy, unresolved V genes explain less than half of the discrepancy, and the remainder lacks a known reason. The V and J calls and the clone size are those of that table, but D and trimming were determined from the DNA. Across this sample there are approximately 56,000 clones, with approximately 70% seen only once. The biggest ten clones account for about 22% of the sample.

In total, 666 healthy bone marrow donors made up the cohort. Cohort members were all nominally healthy when sampled, although unrecorded immune exposures were likely present. The donor was CMV seropositive and belonged to the group of 250 to 350 seropositive cohort members. Each donor provided a peripheral blood sample, and peripheral blood mononuclear cells were used for TCR beta sequencing. The Qiagen DNeasy Blood Extraction Kit was used to extract genomic DNA from the blood cell samples. Per the germline V gene (reference sequence), SSHAT is the CDR1 and FNYEAQ is the CDR2. CDR3 length: 15 amino acids, cysteine to phenylalanine. CDR3 DNA is the only sequence kept; it has 45 bases, read in frame from the first base. The investigation overall reported the following: A later analysis reported that several top co-occurrence clusters appeared linked to parvovirus B19, influenza, CMV and Epstein-Barr virus. In vitro tests confirmed that a few of the cytomegalovirus-associated TCR beta chains recognize cytomegalovirus antigens. Across donors, most TCR sequences were observed very rarely, whereas some public TCRs were present in many individuals. The study listed 164 TCR beta chains as associated with cytomegalovirus. Some IMGT-functional V segments, including TRBV6-2 and TRBV6-3, could not be told apart with the 87-base-pair reads, so those segments were excluded. The authors suggested that the approach could potentially be extended to other disease states and immunological phenotypes. When HLA alleles, especially DR and DQ, strongly co-occurred, attributing TCR associations to individual alleles was difficult. In a later genetic analysis, a missense DCLRE1C variant was associated with V-gene and J-gene trimming of TCR beta chains, and the association was replicated in an independent cohort. Sequencing depth was assumed to be roughly uniform across donors in the presence/absence analyses, though that assumption may not hold. Compared with the 666-donor mean, donors in an Asian-associated ancestry cluster had fewer N-insertions in productive TCRs, according to a later genetic analysis. In a later analysis, 16,951 TCR beta sequences were associated with specific HLA alleles at a false discovery rate of 0.05. Because counts were too low, some 17 rarely observed V segments, including chromosome 9 orphons, were excluded from the earlier analysis of around 590 of the donors. Because HLA typing was unavailable for some donors at each locus, only the typed subset was used in association tests. Compared with equally common non-associated chains, HLA-associated TCR beta chains in a later analysis were more clonally expanded and had lower generation probabilities. An earlier analysis of around 500 of the donors showed that most TCR beta V segments appeared in productive rearrangements either about 90% or about 30% of the time, which broadly matched IMGT annotations. Only TCR beta chains were sequenced in this cohort, and the absence of alpha or paired-chain data limited detectable features. Linkage disequilibrium might explain the correlated functional status among segregating V segments, but an unknown experimental factor could not be ruled out. In both the original and validation cohorts, the classifier was reported to diagnose cytomegalovirus status with high specificity and sensitivity. For the cohort, immune exposure information was limited to CMV serostatus. In a later analysis, TCR association rates were found to vary across HLA loci, with the most associated TCRs seen for DRB1 alleles and the fewest for HLA-C alleles. A further reported finding was that TCR beta sequences accurately predicted the HLA-A and HLA-B alleles for most subjects in the first cohort. Most CMV-associated TCR beta chains appeared to be HLA-restricted in a later analysis, and the HLA associations seemed to be driven largely by CMV exposure. A cluster of highly shared sequence variants was judged likely to be a technical artifact of the sequencing pipeline.

Sequenced sample: PBMCs. The chain couples TRBV7-7 to TRBJ2-7; TRBD1 might be the D gene, on 5 matching bases. The receptor was isolated from a woman between 45 and 65 years old in good health and CMV-seropositive. CDR3 protein: CASSRAQGLEHEQYF. The nucleotide sequence is given as TGTGCTAGCAGTCGCGCCCAGGGTCTCGAGCACGAGCAGTACTTC.